Below, 9 T cell receptor beta chains from the same sample are listed, as sequenced in a study of intratumoral heterogeneity in liver cancer. The data were produced by immunoSEQ multiplex PCR, yet TCRdb's version contains in-frame clones alone and is incomplete. The table lists just over 20,000 clones, 73% of them singletons. Sequences were derived from tumor-adjacent normal tissue, sampled before any cancer treatment. These receptors were taken from a woman in her 70s with hepatocellular carcinoma.

The V call is TRBV12-3 or TRBV12-4, the J call TRBJ2-2; D gene unclear. The length of the CDR3 is 13 residues. V shed 7 bases and J shed 4 bases, with 10 bases lying between them. The chain's CDR3 is CASNLDLTGELFF. CDR3 nucleotides: TGTGCCAGCAATCTGGACCTCACCGGGGAGCTGTTTTTT.

Here the CDR3 DNA reads TGTGCCAGCAGCTTAGCCACGGAACTAGCGGGAGATAATCCCTTCTCCTACAATGAGCAGTTCTTC. It codes for CASSLATELAGDNPFSYNEQFF. The V and J genes are TRBV7-2 and TRBJ2-1; TRBD2 matches 11 bases. This CDR3 comprises 22 residues. CDR1 SGHTA and CDR2 FQGNSA come from the germline V gene. The trim removed 0 bases at V and 0 bases at J, leaving 16 bases unmatched.

This chain joins TRBV5-6 and TRBJ2-1, with 10 nucleotides matching TRBD2. Germline V lookup: CDR1 SGHDT, CDR2 YYEEEE. Losses at the gene ends were 5 bases for V and 10 bases for J; bases not matched to a gene: 15. The CDR3 spans 16 residues. CDR3 region: CASRWTRAGGSMEQFF. The CDR3 DNA is TGTGCCAGCAGGTGGACTAGAGCGGGAGGGAGTATGGAGCAGTTCTTC.

This rearrangement joins TRBV9 to TRBJ2-3; D may be TRBD2 (5 bases). The CDR3 consists of 14 residues. With 0 bases removed from V and 1 base from J, the gap between germline ends came to 6 bases. The germline CDR1 and CDR2 sequences are SGDLS and YYNGEE. The CDR3 DNA sequence: TGTGCCAGCAGCGTAGGTAGCGGCACAGATACGCAGTATTTT. It translates to CASSVGSGTDTQYF.

The rearrangement joins TRBV10-3 to TRBJ2-1, with 7 bases identical to TRBD2. Germline CDR1 reads ENHRY; CDR2 reads SYGVKD. This CDR3 is 15 amino acids long. The J segment lost 3 bases and the V segment lost 4 bases, leaving 6 bases of the junction unmatched. The CDR3 sequence: CAISVISGRYNEQFF. As DNA, the CDR3 is TGTGCCATCAGTGTAATTAGCGGGCGCTACAATGAGCAGTTCTTC.

The chain carries TRBV28 and TRBJ2-2; 9 bases are shared with TRBD2. The length of the CDR3 is 16 residues. Germline V gene sequence: CDR1 MDHEN, CDR2 SYDVKM. V shed 3 bases, J shed 1 base, and the junction held 3 bases outside the gene matches. The CDR3 nucleotides read TGTGCCAGCAGTTTGGGTAGCGGGGGGAACACCGGGGAGCTGTTTTTT. Translated, it gives CASSLGSGGNTGELFF.

The chain links TRBV6-5 to TRBJ1-5; 9 bases are a match to TRBD1. CDR3 length: 14 amino acids. V lost 6 bases and J lost 7; bases outside the gene matches: 7. Germline V gene sequence: CDR1 MNHEY, CDR2 SVGAGI. In DNA form, the CDR3 reads TGTGCCAGCAGGCAACAGGGGGCGCGGCAGCCCCAGCATTTT. Translation: CASRQQGARQPQHF.

The V gene is TRBV28, the J gene TRBJ2-1; D gene uncertain. V was clipped by 2 bases and J by 4 bases, with 9 bases between them. CDR3 length: 14 amino acids. From germline, CDR1 is MDHEN and CDR2 SYDVKM. CDR3 coding DNA: TGTGCCAGCAGTTTAAAACAGAAGTACAATGAGCAGTTCTTC. Its translation: CASSLKQKYNEQFF.

The rearrangement joins TRBV10-3 to TRBJ2-1; TRBD2 agrees at 7 bases. The V and J ends lost 2 bases and 4 bases, in that order; junction bases with no gene match: 8. Germline CDR1 ENHRY, CDR2 SYGVKD. The CDR3 is 16 amino acids. CDR3 protein: CAISEGLAASYNEQFF. CDR3 coding DNA: TGTGCCATCAGTGAGGGGCTAGCGGCTAGTTACAATGAGCAGTTCTTC.